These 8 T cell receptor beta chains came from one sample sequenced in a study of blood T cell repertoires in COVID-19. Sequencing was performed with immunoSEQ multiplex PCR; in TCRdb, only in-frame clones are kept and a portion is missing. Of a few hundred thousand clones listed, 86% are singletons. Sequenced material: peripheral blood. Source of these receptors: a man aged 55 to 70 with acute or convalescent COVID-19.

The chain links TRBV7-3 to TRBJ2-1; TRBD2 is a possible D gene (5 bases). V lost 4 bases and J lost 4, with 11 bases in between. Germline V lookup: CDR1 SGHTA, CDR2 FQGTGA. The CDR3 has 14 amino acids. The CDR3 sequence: CASSSLSGYNEQFF. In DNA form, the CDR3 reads TGTGCCAGCAGCTCCCTCTCGGGGTACAATGAGCAGTTCTTC.

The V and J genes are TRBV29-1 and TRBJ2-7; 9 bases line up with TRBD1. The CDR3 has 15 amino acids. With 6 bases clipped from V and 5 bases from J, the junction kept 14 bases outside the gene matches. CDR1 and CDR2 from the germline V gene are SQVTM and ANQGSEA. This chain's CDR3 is CSVDVPGQGRDEQYF. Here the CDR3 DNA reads TGCAGCGTCGACGTCCCGGGACAGGGAAGGGACGAGCAGTACTTC.

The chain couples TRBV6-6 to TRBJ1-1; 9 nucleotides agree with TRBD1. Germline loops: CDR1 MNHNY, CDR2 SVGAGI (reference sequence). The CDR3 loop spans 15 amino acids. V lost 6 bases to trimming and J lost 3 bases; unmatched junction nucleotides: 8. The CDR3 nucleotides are TGTGCCAGCAGACCCCCGACAGGGGGTGACACTGAAGCTTTCTTT. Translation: CASRPPTGGDTEAFF.

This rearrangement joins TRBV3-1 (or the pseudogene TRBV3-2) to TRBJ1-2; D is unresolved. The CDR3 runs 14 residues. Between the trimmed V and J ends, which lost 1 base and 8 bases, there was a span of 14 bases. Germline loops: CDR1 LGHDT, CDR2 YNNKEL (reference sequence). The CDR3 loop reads CASSQVRLSGGYTF. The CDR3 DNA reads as TGTGCCAGCAGCCAAGTAAGGCTCTCGGGGGGCTACACCTTC.

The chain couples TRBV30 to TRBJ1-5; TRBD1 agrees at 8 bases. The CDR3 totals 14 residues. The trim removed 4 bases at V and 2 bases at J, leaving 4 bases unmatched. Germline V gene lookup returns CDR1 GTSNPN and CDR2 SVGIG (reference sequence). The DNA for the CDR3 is TGTGCCTGGACTGCGGACAGGGGCAATCAGCCCCAGCATTTT. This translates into CAWTADRGNQPQHF.

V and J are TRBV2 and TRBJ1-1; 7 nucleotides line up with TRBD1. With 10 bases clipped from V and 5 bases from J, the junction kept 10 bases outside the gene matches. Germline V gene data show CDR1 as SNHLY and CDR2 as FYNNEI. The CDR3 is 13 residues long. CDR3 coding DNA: TGTGCCACCAGAGGGGGCCTGGGAACTGAAGCTTTCTTT. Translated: CATRGGLGTEAFF.

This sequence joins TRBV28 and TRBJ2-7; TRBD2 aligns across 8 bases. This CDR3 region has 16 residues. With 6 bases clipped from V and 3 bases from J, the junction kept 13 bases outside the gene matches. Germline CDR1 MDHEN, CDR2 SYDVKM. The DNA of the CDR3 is TGTGCCAGCAGCCATACTAGCGGAGGAGGGATCTACGAGCAGTACTTC. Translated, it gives CASSHTSGGGIYEQYF.

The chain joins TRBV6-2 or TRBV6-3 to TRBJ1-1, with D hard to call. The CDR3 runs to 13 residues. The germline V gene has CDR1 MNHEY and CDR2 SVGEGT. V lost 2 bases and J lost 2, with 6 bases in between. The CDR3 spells CASSYGRNTEAFF. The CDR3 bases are TGTGCCAGCAGTTACGGGAGAAACACTGAAGCTTTCTTT.